The 32 T cell receptor beta chains below come from one sample, sequenced in a study of cytomegalovirus exposure and HLA in healthy donors. Some clones are missing from TCRdb's copy, which holds only in-frame ones; the method was immunoSEQ multiplex PCR. The data contain roughly 250,000 clones, around 88% of them seen just once; the ten biggest clones take up 0.95% to 1.5%. The sequenced sample was PBMCs. The receptors come from a woman between 25 and 40 years old in good health and CMV-seropositive.

This chain links TRBV9 with TRBJ2-2; 10 positions agree with TRBD2. With V trimmed by 5 bases and J by 6 bases, 13 bases remained unmatched. In germline, CDR1 is SGDLS, CDR2 YYNGEE. The CDR3 runs to 17 residues. The CDR3 DNA sequence: TGTGCCAGCAGTGTCACCAGTACTAGCGGGATTTCCGGGGAGCTGTTTTTT. This gives the protein CASSVTSTSGISGELFF.

The chain employs TRBV28 and TRBJ1-4; maybe TRBD1 (5 bases). Germline V gene sequence: CDR1 MDHEN, CDR2 SYDVKM. The CDR3 totals 14 residues. V lost 5 bases to trimming and J lost 8 bases, with 15 bases between them. In nucleotides, the CDR3 is TGTGCCAGCAGTGGACGGAACGGGGGAGAAAAACTGTTTTTT. It codes for CASSGRNGGEKLFF.

The genes are TRBV5-6 and TRBJ2-5; possible D gene TRBD1, 6 bases. This CDR3 comprises 15 residues. V shed 4 bases and J shed 3 bases, with 16 bases lying between them. Germline V gene lookup returns CDR1 SGHDT and CDR2 YYEEEE. The CDR3 spells CASSPRQVLEETQYF. CDR3 nucleotide sequence: TGTGCCAGCAGCCCGCGACAGGTTTTAGAAGAGACCCAGTACTTC.

The chain combines TRBV5-6 with TRBJ2-1, with 8 nucleotides matching TRBD1. The CDR3 is 15 residues long. Germline assignment: CDR1 SGHDT and CDR2 YYEEEE. J lost 7 bases, V lost 1 base, and 7 bases had no gene match. CDR3 amino acids: CASSLIVTGVNEQFF. In nucleotides, the CDR3 is TGTGCCAGCAGCTTGATCGTGACAGGGGTTAATGAGCAGTTCTTC.

The V call is TRBV6-1, the J call TRBJ2-1, with 8 bases that match TRBD2. From germline, CDR1 is MNHNS and CDR2 SASEGT. V trimming: 4 bases; J trimming: 6 bases; junction bases outside the gene matches: 11. The CDR3 loop spans 16 amino acids. CDR3 region: CASSGRTSFLANEQFF. The CDR3 DNA reads as TGTGCCAGCAGTGGTAGGACTAGCTTTCTCGCCAATGAGCAGTTCTTC.

V and J are TRBV4-2 and TRBJ2-1, with 8 bases identical to TRBD2. Germline V gene data show CDR1 as LGHNA and CDR2 as YNFKEQ. The V segment lost 4 bases and the J segment 4 bases; nucleotides outside the gene matches: 9. The CDR3 is made up of 16 amino acids. This chain's CDR3 is CASSRSGTREYNEQFF. CDR3 nucleotide sequence: TGTGCCAGCAGCCGCTCCGGGACTAGAGAATACAATGAGCAGTTCTTC.

This sequence joins TRBV18 and TRBJ1-3; D gene uncertain. The ends were cut back, 3 bases at V and 0 bases at J, with 9 bases in the middle. Germline CDR1 KGHSH, CDR2 LQKENI. The CDR3 sequence is 15 residues long. As DNA, the CDR3 is TGTGCCAGCTCACCCAGCGCGGACTCTGGAAACACCATATATTTT. Its protein product is CASSPSADSGNTIYF.

The chain's CDR3 is CASSSHTAGVEQFF. CDR3 nucleotide sequence: TGTGCCAGCAGCTCCCACACAGCGGGAGTTGAGCAGTTCTTC. This chain uses TRBV5-4 with TRBJ2-1, with 8 nucleotides matching TRBD2. Germline V gives CDR1 SGHNT, CDR2 YYREEE (reference sequence). The V and J ends lost 3 bases and 9 bases, in that order; junction bases with no gene match: 8. This CDR3 contains 14 residues. Drawing the rest from reference TRBV5-4 and TRBJ2-1, the complete variable domain is ETGVTQSPTHLIKTRGQQVTLRCSSQSGHNTVSWYQQALGQGPQFIFQYYREEENGRGNFPPRFSGLQFPNYSSELNVNALELDDSALYLCASSSHTAGVEQFFGPGTRLTVL.

The rearrangement joins TRBV6-1 to TRBJ2-5; TRBD2 matches at 7 bases. The CDR3 consists of 14 residues. The V and J ends lost 2 bases and 4 bases, in that order; junction bases with no gene match: 4. CDR1 is MNHNS and CDR2 is SASEGT in the germline V gene. CDR3 bases: TGTGCCAGCAGTGAATTGGGGGAGGGAGAGACCCAGTACTTC. This gives the protein CASSELGEGETQYF.

The J gene is TRBJ2-1, the V gene TRBV30; 7 bases line up with TRBD2. Germline V gene lookup returns CDR1 GTSNPN and CDR2 SVGIG (reference sequence). Trimming cost V 3 bases and J 5 bases; bases outside gene matches: 10. CDR3 length: 15 amino acids. For the CDR3, the DNA is TGTGCCTGGAGCGGGCCGGGACTACGCAACAATGAGCAGTTCTTC. Amino acids: CAWSGPGLRNNEQFF.

J is TRBJ1-3 and V is TRBV7-9; D is perhaps TRBD1 (6 bases). Germline CDR1 and CDR2: SEHNR and FQNEAQ (reference sequence). The V and J ends lost 5 bases and 4 bases respectively, with 15 bases between them. The CDR3 loop spans 15 amino acids. CDR3 coding DNA: TGTGCCAGCAGCCGACGATCGGGACAAGGAAACACCATATATTTT. The encoded protein is CASSRRSGQGNTIYF.

The rearrangement joins TRBV4-1 to TRBJ2-3; D remains unclear. The CDR3 totals 16 residues. Trimming pared 0 bases from V and 2 bases from J, leaving 12 bases between. The germline V gene encodes CDR1 MGHRA and CDR2 YSYEKL. CDR3 DNA sequence: TGCGCCAGCAGCCAAGAAGCGTCAGATTTCACAGATACGCAGTATTTT. It encodes CASSQEASDFTDTQYF.

The V and J genes are TRBV4-1 and TRBJ2-7; 10 bases are a match to TRBD1. With V trimmed by 1 base and J by 4 bases, 4 bases remained unmatched. Germline V gives CDR1 MGHRA, CDR2 YSYEKL. The CDR3 contains 15 residues. CDR3 DNA sequence: TGCGCCAGCAGCCAAGTGGGGACAGGGGATTACGAGCAGTACTTC. Amino acids: CASSQVGTGDYEQYF.

In DNA, the CDR3 is TGTGCCATCAGTGGGGCACTGGATTACGAGCAGTACTTC. Translated, it gives CAISGALDYEQYF. The chain couples TRBV10-3 to TRBJ2-7; D is unresolved. The V and J ends lost 4 bases and 4 bases respectively, with 11 bases between them. Germline V gene lookup returns CDR1 ENHRY and CDR2 SYGVKD. The CDR3 spans 13 residues.

J is TRBJ2-3 and V is TRBV7-3, with unresolved D. The CDR3 runs to 14 residues. CDR1 is SGHTA and CDR2 is FQGTGA in the germline V gene. V lost 5 bases and J lost 9, with 18 bases in between. The DNA of the CDR3 is TGTGCCAGCAGCCTGAAGGCGGAAGATTGGACGCAGTATTTT. Translation: CASSLKAEDWTQYF.

The gene calls are TRBV19 and TRBJ2-1; 9 bases fit TRBD1. CDR1 and CDR2 from the germline V gene are LNHDA and SQIVND (reference sequence). This CDR3 is built from 15 residues. The V segment lost 5 bases and the J segment 2 bases; nucleotides outside the gene matches: 4. This chain's CDR3 is CASSPRDRAYNEQFF. CDR3 nucleotides: TGTGCCAGTAGTCCTCGGGACAGGGCCTACAATGAGCAGTTCTTC.

The chain recombines TRBV27 with TRBJ1-2; D is unresolved. CDR1 MNHEY and CDR2 SMNVEV come from the germline V gene (reference sequence). Between the trimmed V and J ends, which lost 2 bases and 0 bases, there was a span of 19 bases. The CDR3 runs 18 residues. In nucleotides, the CDR3 is TGTGCCAGCAGTTTAGCCTCACCATTACTACCTACTAACTATGGCTACACCTTC. Amino acids: CASSLASPLLPTNYGYTF.

This chain connects TRBV18 to TRBJ1-4, with D perhaps TRBD1 (5 bases). CDR1 is KGHSH, CDR2 LQKENI, per germline. The CDR3 has 14 residues. The germline V and J ends were trimmed by 4 bases and 12 bases, with 18 bases remaining between them. The CDR3 DNA is TGTGCCAGCTCACGGACACTCCCGCTTGATGAACTGTTTTTT. This sequence encodes CASSRTLPLDELFF.

The chain joins TRBV6-6 to TRBJ2-7; 7 bases line up with TRBD1. CDR1 and CDR2 from the germline V gene are MNHNY and SVGAGI (reference sequence). V dropped 6 bases and J dropped 6; count of bases not matched to a gene: 8. This CDR3 has 13 residues. The DNA for the CDR3 is TGTGCCAGCAGGGTGACAGGGACGGTCGAGCAGTACTTC. It codes for CASRVTGTVEQYF.

V usage is TRBV4-1 and J usage is TRBJ1-5; no clear D gene. Trimming removed 1 base from V and 2 bases from J, with 12 bases in between. CDR1 and CDR2 from the germline V gene are MGHRA and YSYEKL. The CDR3 runs to 16 residues. CDR3 residues: CASSQVWESRNQPQHF. As DNA, the CDR3 is TGCGCCAGCAGCCAAGTTTGGGAGAGTCGCAATCAGCCCCAGCATTTT.

The V and J genes are TRBV6-5 and TRBJ1-1, with 9 bases that match TRBD1. The CDR3 covers 15 residues. V was clipped by 4 bases and J by 4 bases; unmatched bases: 7. Germline V lookup: CDR1 MNHEY, CDR2 SVGAGI. In nucleotides, the CDR3 is TGTGCCAGCAGTTCTCGGAACAGGGGGCCCACTGAAGCTTTCTTT. As protein: CASSSRNRGPTEAFF.

This sequence joins TRBV5-1 and TRBJ2-4, with TRBD2 matching 9 bases. The CDR3 has 20 amino acids. Germline values: CDR1 SGHRS, CDR2 YFSETQ. Trimming at V came to 0 bases and at J to 0 bases, leaving 13 bases not matched to a gene. CDR3 sequence reads: CASSLALAGTETLAKNIQYF. The CDR3 bases are TGCGCCAGCAGCTTGGCTCTAGCGGGAACCGAGACACTAGCCAAAAACATTCAGTACTTC.

The V gene is TRBV28, the J gene TRBJ1-2, with TRBD1 matching 10 bases. CDR1 and CDR2 from the germline V gene are MDHEN and SYDVKM. This CDR3 is built from 13 residues. Losses at the gene ends were 11 bases for V and 3 bases for J; bases not matched to a gene: 6. CDR3 amino acids: CACRTGGDYGYTF. DNA for the CDR3: TGTGCCTGCCGGACAGGGGGTGACTATGGCTACACCTTC.

The genes are TRBV6-1 and TRBJ1-3; D is ambiguous. Germline V gene lookup returns CDR1 MNHNS and CDR2 SASEGT. The V and J ends lost 3 bases and 0 bases respectively, with 9 bases between them. The CDR3 runs 15 residues. The CDR3: CASSEGSRSGNTIYF. DNA for the CDR3: TGTGCCAGCAGTGAGGGCAGCCGCTCTGGAAACACCATATATTTT.

This clone was recorded a few times. The chain links TRBV5-4 to TRBJ2-7; 8 nucleotides agree with TRBD1. This CDR3 is built from 14 residues. Trimming took 3 bases from V and 3 from J; bases not matched to a gene: 5. Germline CDR1 reads SGHNT; CDR2 reads YYREEE (reference sequence). The CDR3 region is CASSSGQAIYEQYF. DNA for the CDR3: TGTGCCAGCAGCTCGGGACAGGCTATCTACGAGCAGTACTTC.

V is TRBV4-1 and J is TRBJ2-7, with a tentative D call TRBD2 (5 bases). Trimming stripped 0 bases from V and 0 bases from J, with 18 bases between. Germline CDR1 MGHRA, CDR2 YSYEKL. CDR3 length: 18 amino acids. CDR3 amino acids: CASSQETIGGPSSYEQYF. The DNA of the CDR3 is TGCGCCAGCAGCCAAGAAACGATCGGCGGGCCAAGCTCCTACGAGCAGTACTTC.

The gene calls are TRBV5-6 and TRBJ2-3; TRBD2 matches at 8 bases. The CDR3 is 17 residues long. J was trimmed by 0 bases and V by 2 bases; bases with no gene match: 8. Germline values: CDR1 SGHDT, CDR2 YYEEEE. In nucleotides, the CDR3 is TGTGCCAGCAGCTTCTGGGGAGCGGGGGCTAGCACAGATACGCAGTATTTT. It is translated as CASSFWGAGASTDTQYF.

V gene TRBV9 combines with J gene TRBJ1-4, with 11 positions matching TRBD1. Trimming cost V 4 bases and J 8 bases; bases outside gene matches: 7. The CDR3 has 15 amino acids. The germline V gene encodes CDR1 SGDLS and CDR2 YYNGEE. The CDR3 loop reads CASSLRTGGLEKLFF. In DNA form, the CDR3 reads TGTGCCAGCAGCCTAAGGACAGGGGGCCTAGAAAAACTGTTTTTT.

This chain joins TRBV9 and TRBJ2-2; a possible D gene is TRBD2 (5 bases). This CDR3 is 15 amino acids long. Germline loops: CDR1 SGDLS, CDR2 YYNGEE. V lost 4 bases to trimming and J lost 7 bases, with 17 bases between them. CDR3 loop: CASSPPTSAGGELFF. As DNA, the CDR3 is TGTGCCAGCAGCCCCCCTACCTCGGCGGGCGGGGAGCTGTTTTTT.

This clone turned up a few times. CDR3 sequence reads: CASSDSVGSGGDTQYF. CDR3 sequence (DNA): TGTGCCAGCAGTGACTCTGTCGGGAGTGGGGGAGATACGCAGTATTTT. J is TRBJ2-3 and V is TRBV6-4, with D possibly being TRBD2 (6 bases). Trimming removed 0 bases at V and 5 bases at J, with 15 bases between. The germline V gene encodes CDR1 MRHNA and CDR2 SNTAGT. The CDR3 contains 16 residues.

The chain links TRBV29-1 to TRBJ2-7; perhaps TRBD2 as D (7 bases). V lost 5 bases to trimming and J lost 2 bases, with 13 bases between them. This CDR3 has 13 residues. CDR1 SQVTM and CDR2 ANQGSEA come from the germline V gene. The CDR3: CSVWRGGTYEQYF. The DNA of the CDR3 is TGCAGCGTTTGGAGGGGGGGGACCTACGAGCAGTACTTC.

V usage is TRBV11-3 and J usage is TRBJ1-1; D unresolved. V lost 4 bases and J lost 4, with 4 bases in between. Germline values: CDR1 SGHNT, CDR2 YENEEA. CDR3 size: 11 residues. CDR3 amino acids: CASSWSTEAFF. The CDR3 DNA reads as TGTGCCAGCAGCTGGAGCACTGAAGCTTTCTTT.